This T cell receptor (beta chain) comes out of a study of molecular identifiers for immune sequencing clone quantification. MiXCR, run by TCRdb on the PCR reads, gives a single entry per CDR3 protein. Seen here are approximately 670,000 distinct CDR3 sequences, 20% observed once, and the top ten hold roughly 0.85%. This clonotype came up many times. From germline, CDR1 is MNHEY and CDR2 SVGEGT. This CDR3 is 12 amino acids long. V was clipped by 7 bases and J by 6 bases; unmatched bases: 2. This clonotype originated in a human donor in good health. Some libraries in this study had Jurkat cell RNA spiked in. The sample taken for sequencing was naive CD8+ T cells from blood, with Jurkat cell RNA spiked in. As for subset: FACS-sorted CD8+CD4-CCR7+CD45RA+ naive T cells. This chain joins TRBV6-2 or TRBV6-3 and TRBJ1-5; TRBD1 matches at 8 bases. The CDR3 DNA sequence: TGTGCCAGCAATACAGGGGGTCAGCCCCAGCATTTT. Translating gives CASNTGGQPQHF.